The entry below describes one T cell receptor (beta chain). Its antigen is currently not known. There are no base qualities to consult, and no much larger clone falls within one base. The time point label for this specimen denotes: about 28 days (+/-7) after the second vaccine dose. AZD1222 recipients whose second dose came at about 4 weeks and those whose second dose came at about 12 weeks were combined into one group, since spike-specific TCR depth and breadth did not differ between the two schedules. Vaccinee samples came from UK trials COV001 and COV002, including a single-blind randomized controlled phase 2/3 trial of AZD1222 (ChAdOx1 nCoV-19) in healthy adults. For TCRbeta chain sequencing, PBMC samples were collected from trial participants at day 0 and at day 28 after the second dose. These data are taken from a study of T cell responses to AZD1222 COVID-19 vaccine (dated by TCRdb to the early 2020s). Notes on the research overall: A total of 230 to 250 trial participants underwent TCR sequencing, of whom about 210 had received two doses of AZD1222 and 26 had received two doses of the MenACWY control vaccine. Enrollment into the trials was organized by age into subgroups of 18-55, 56-69 and 70-plus years, and those subgroups contained roughly 140, 27 and 60 TCR-sequenced participants, respectively. What the work shows at the level of the full study, not this receptor alone: Vaccine-associated CD4 TCRs spanned the whole spike protein, with dominant responses in regions 160-218 and 743-854. Only six AZD1222 recipients were SARS-CoV-2 seropositive at baseline, limiting conclusions about previously exposed vaccinees. Participants were mostly white British, with more females than males. The authors suggested clonal diversity may have been underestimated. Reportedly, close to half of the unique spike-specific TCRs recognized epitopes lying outside the regions that are mutated in the B.1.351 and B.1.1.7 variants. In the small 56-69-year group, the increase in depth fell short of significance, most likely because of low power. Because no day 14 peak-response samples were available, the repertoires could be characterized only after the peak T cell response. Spike-specific TCR breadth and depth rose significantly after two AZD1222 doses compared with day 0 and with MenACWY recipients.

The CDR3 regions of human TCRbeta chains were subjected to immunosequencing. Per the source publication's procedure: Repertoire TCRs were checked for matches against a reference library of SARS-CoV-2-specific TCRs that had been generated using the MIRA antigen-specificity platform. Breadth was defined as the fraction of unique TCRs that were SARS-CoV-2-associated. Depth was defined as the fraction of total T cells that were SARS-CoV-2-associated. Using the MIRA data, every spike-specific TCR was mapped to the spike region that the TCR reacted to and assigned to either a CD4 or a CD8 class. Log10-transformed breadth and depth values were compared by one-way ANOVA with Sidak's multiple comparisons tests. TCRdb retrieved this table from immuneACCESS and kept in-frame rearrangements only. Not all clones are present; in checked studies, unresolved V genes account for under half, and no reason is known for the remainder. V and J calls and clone size come straight from that table; D and trimming were deduced from the DNA. The sample contains around 110,000 clones, almost 95% of them found a single time. 1.6% of the sample is taken by the ten largest.

From the cysteine up to the phenylalanine, the CDR3 has a length of 16 residues. Only the CDR3 part of the read is kept: 48 bases, read in frame from the first base. The germline V gene specifies SGHDN as CDR1 and FVKESK as CDR2. V ends up 4 bases short and J 0 bases short, with an unmatched junction base count of 4. The sequence joins TRBV14 to TRBJ2-1; a stretch of 9 junction bases matches TRBD1. The sequencing here drew on peripheral blood, taken 28 days after the second AZD1222 dose. This receptor was taken from an adult who received the AZD1222 COVID-19 vaccine. The DNA sequence is given as TGTGCCAGCAGCCGAGGACAGGGGAGCTCCTACAATGAGCAGTTCTTC. Translation gives CASSRGQGSSYNEQFF.